Presented here are 31 T cell receptor beta chains from one specimen sequenced in a study of T cells in Graves' hyperthyroidism and ophthalmopathy. From RNA transcripts, TCR beta CDR3 regions were amplified. With the HTBI primer set, the TCR CDR3 went through a first round of RT-PCR. TCRdb reanalysed the multiplex PCR reads using MiXCR and keeps one entry per CDR3 protein. The sample shows 600,000 to 700,000 distinct CDR3 sequences, about 45% of them seen only once. Sequencing was carried out using peripheral blood or thyroid tissue (not recorded which). Receptor source: an adult man with Graves' disease, either hyperthyroidism or ophthalmopathy (not recorded which).

Only a few counts were recorded for this clonotype. As DNA, the CDR3 is TGCGCCAGCAGGGCCCCGGGACAGCTGAACACTGAAGCTTTCTTT. It codes for CASRAPGQLNTEAFF. The chain uses TRBV5-1 and TRBJ1-1, with TRBD1 matching over 7 bases. The CDR3 sequence is 15 residues long. The V gene's germline CDR1 is SGHRS and CDR2 YFSETQ. J was trimmed by 0 bases and V by 5 bases; bases with no gene match: 7.

The sample holds a few counts of this clonotype. The V call is TRBV29-1, the J call TRBJ1-3; D perhaps matches TRBD1 (6 bases). V lost 7 bases, J lost 0 bases, and 19 bases lay in between. There are 16 residues in the CDR3. From germline, CDR1 is SQVTM and CDR2 ANQGSEA. The CDR3 region has the DNA TGCAGCGCTTCAAAAGGGCGGGGGGCCTCTGGAAACACCATATATTTT. It codes for CSASKGRGASGNTIYF. Full variable domain (remainder filled in from reference TRBV29-1 and TRBJ1-3): SAVISQKPSRDICQRGTSLTIQCQVDSQVTMMFWYRQQPGQSLTLIATANQGSEATYESGFVIDKFPISRPNLTFSTLTVSNMSPEDSSIYLCSASKGRGASGNTIYFGEGSWLTVV.

This chain joins TRBV19 and TRBJ1-2; unclear D gene. The CDR3 has 13 amino acids. Trimming shortened V by 11 bases and J by 3 bases, and 16 bases separated the two germline ends. The germline CDR1 and CDR2 sequences are LNHDA and SQIVND (reference sequence). CDR3 region: CAWNKGFYYGYTF. DNA of the CDR3: TGTGCCTGGAATAAGGGATTCTACTATGGCTACACCTTC.

As DNA, the CDR3 is TGTGCCACCAGCAGAGATCTAGTACAGGGTGGCGAGCAGTACTTC. Its translation is CATSRDLVQGGEQYF. The rearrangement uses TRBV15 and TRBJ2-7; perhaps TRBD1 as D (6 bases). The length of the CDR3 is 15 residues. Germline V gene lookup returns CDR1 LNHNV and CDR2 YYDKDF (reference sequence). V dropped 0 bases and J dropped 6 bases, with 15 bases sitting between them.

This clonotype showed up many times. The chain links TRBV12-3 or TRBV12-4 to TRBJ1-5, with TRBD1 as a possible D gene (5 bases). The CDR3 runs 14 residues. The ends were cut back, 6 bases at V and 2 bases at J, with 11 bases in the middle. The CDR3 coding sequence is TGTGCCAGCAGGGCCGGGGACGGCAATCAGCCCCAGCATTTT. Translating gives CASRAGDGNQPQHF.

This clonotype was observed at least ten times. The chain uses TRBV7-9 and TRBJ1-5; 8 bases fit TRBD1. The V gene's germline CDR1 is SEHNR and CDR2 FQNEAQ (reference sequence). CDR3 size: 15 residues. V shed 3 bases, J shed 3 bases, and the junction held 4 bases outside the gene matches. CDR3 amino acids: CASSFGQGPNQPQHF. The CDR3 nucleotides read TGTGCCAGCAGCTTTGGACAGGGTCCCAATCAGCCCCAGCATTTT.

This clonotype appeared a single time. The V gene is TRBV7-2, the J gene TRBJ2-5; 8 bases map to TRBD2. The CDR3 extends over 15 amino acids. The V gene end was trimmed by 1 base and the J gene end by 5 bases; junction bases not matched to a gene: 6. Germline V gene data show CDR1 as SGHTA and CDR2 as FQGNSA. Here the CDR3 DNA reads TGTGCCAGCAGCTTAGGTATAGCGGGGTTCGAGACCCAGTACTTC. Its protein is CASSLGIAGFETQYF.

A note on this clonotype: A read error may explain this, as a much larger clone is one base away. The rearrangement joins TRBV6-1 to TRBJ2-5; D is perhaps TRBD1 (5 bases). V lost 4 bases to trimming and J lost 2 bases, with 8 bases between them. This CDR3 contains 13 residues. CDR1 is MNHNS and CDR2 is SASEGT in the germline V gene. Here the CDR3 reads CASSVDRQETQYF. The CDR3 region has the DNA TGTGCCAGCAGTGTTGACAGACAAGAGACCCAGTACTTC.

The CDR3 DNA reads TGTGCCAGCAGCGCCCCGGACAGGGGCCAAGAGACCCAGTACTTC. Translation: CASSAPDRGQETQYF. The chain employs TRBV6-1 and TRBJ2-5, with 9 positions matching TRBD1. Germline V CDR1 and CDR2: MNHNS, SASEGT. J was trimmed by 1 base and V by 6 bases; bases with no gene match: 6. The CDR3 is 15 amino acids.

This sequence joins TRBV7-2 and TRBJ1-5; TRBD1 might be the D (5 bases). This CDR3 has 14 residues. The germline V and J ends were trimmed by 6 bases and 6 bases, with 15 bases remaining between them. Looked up from germline, CDR1 is SGHTA and CDR2 is FQGNSA. The CDR3 DNA follows: TGTGCCAGCAGTGAAGACGAGGGACTTCAGCCCCAGCATTTT. This encodes CASSEDEGLQPQHF. Full variable domain (outside the CDR3, taken from reference TRBV7-2 and TRBJ1-5): GAGVSQSPSNKVTEKGKDVELRCDPISGHTALYWYRQSLGQGLEFLIYFQGNSAPDKSGLPSDRFSAERTGGSVSTLTIQRTQQEDSAVYLCASSEDEGLQPQHFGDGTRLSIL.

This clonotype was seen a few times. The rearrangement joins TRBV6-5 to TRBJ2-7, with D uncertain. Trimming took off 0 bases at V and 2 bases at J, with 5 bases between the two ends. From germline, CDR1 is MNHEY and CDR2 SVGAGI. There are 13 residues in the CDR3. DNA of the CDR3: TGTGCCAGCAGTTACTCTCAAACCTACGAGCAGTACTTC. Translating it yields CASSYSQTYEQYF.

The chain has TRBV15 and TRBJ2-7; 12 nucleotides align to TRBD1. The CDR3 spans 17 residues. V lost 1 base, J lost 3 bases, and 7 bases stayed unmatched. Germline CDR1 LNHNV, CDR2 YYDKDF (reference sequence). CDR3 sequence reads: CATSRAGTGGYGYEQYF. In DNA form, the CDR3 reads TGTGCCACCAGCAGAGCCGGGACAGGGGGCTATGGCTACGAGCAGTACTTC.

The table lists this clonotype with many counts. The chain is built from TRBV2 and TRBJ1-5; D unclear. V lost 3 bases, J lost 6 bases, and 9 bases lay in between. CDR3 size: 13 residues. Germline V gene sequence: CDR1 SNHLY, CDR2 FYNNEI. CDR3: CASSDTRAQPQHF. The DNA for the CDR3 is TGTGCCAGCAGTGATACAAGGGCTCAGCCCCAGCATTTT.

This clonotype came up a few times. This chain connects TRBV5-5 to TRBJ1-1; D is unresolved. Deletions cut 1 base from V and 0 bases from J, with 7 bases between. The CDR3 is made up of 14 amino acids. Germline-derived CDR1 and CDR2 are SGHKS and YYEKEE (reference sequence). CDR3 sequence reads: CASSLREMNTEAFF. The CDR3 bases are TGTGCCAGCAGCTTGAGGGAAATGAACACTGAAGCTTTCTTT.

The chain is built from TRBV29-1 and TRBJ2-2; D unresolved. V dropped 8 bases and J dropped 1 base, with 11 bases sitting between them. The CDR3 has 13 residues. Looked up from germline, CDR1 is SQVTM and CDR2 is ANQGSEA. The chain's CDR3 is CSLHTGNTGELFF. The CDR3 bases are TGCAGCTTGCATACGGGGAACACCGGGGAGCTGTTTTTT.

This chain links TRBV20-1 with TRBJ1-2, with a tentative D call TRBD1 (6 bases). V lost 2 bases and J lost 0, with 10 bases in between. The CDR3 consists of 14 residues. Germline CDR1 reads DFQATT; CDR2 reads SNEGSKA (reference sequence). CDR3 DNA sequence: TGCAGTGCTAGATTCCGGACAGCTAACTATGGCTACACCTTC. This codes for CSARFRTANYGYTF.

This clonotype came up many times. The chain couples TRBV5-1 to TRBJ2-7; 10 bases agree with TRBD1. The CDR3 totals 14 residues. Germline-derived CDR1 and CDR2 are SGHRS and YFSETQ. The V and J ends lost 5 bases and 3 bases, in that order; junction bases with no gene match: 5. The CDR3 DNA reads as TGCGCCAGCAGTTCGAGGGACAGGGGCTACGAGCAGTACTTC. Translation gives CASSSRDRGYEQYF.

This clonotype was seen only a few times. The chain couples TRBV20-1 to TRBJ1-1; no firm D call. The CDR3 runs 13 residues. Trimming took off 6 bases at V and 0 bases at J, with 11 bases between the two ends. Germline V lookup: CDR1 DFQATT, CDR2 SNEGSKA (reference sequence). Here the CDR3 DNA reads TGCAGTGCCCTGAGAAGTTTGAACACTGAAGCTTTCTTT. Protein sequence: CSALRSLNTEAFF.

Concerning this clonotype itself: This likely came from a read error, as a far larger clone is one base away. The rearrangement uses TRBV29-1 and TRBJ1-2, with TRBD1 as a possible D gene (5 bases). The CDR3 length is 12 residues. Germline V gene lookup returns CDR1 SQVTM and CDR2 ANQGSEA. CDR3 residues: CSARDRNYAYTF. In DNA form, the CDR3 reads TGCAGCGCCCGAGACAGAAACTATGCCTACACCTTC. The whole variable domain, remainder taken from reference TRBV29-1 and TRBJ1-2, is SAVISQKPSRDICQRGTSLTIQCQVDSQVTMMFWYRQQPGQSLTLIATANQGSEATYESGFVIDKFPISRPNLTFSTLTVSNMSPEDSSIYLCSARDRNYAYTFGSGTRLTVV.

Comment on this clonotype: Germline is not matched at one junction end, which may reflect a read error. The CDR3 loop reads CASSPGTTGNQPQHF. DNA of the CDR3: TGTGCCAGCTCACCGGGGACAACAGGTAATCAGCCCCAGCATTTT. The gene calls are TRBV10-2 and TRBJ1-5; D perhaps matches TRBD1 (6 bases). CDR3 length: 15 amino acids. From germline, CDR1 is WSHSY and CDR2 SAAADI.

This clonotype showed up just a few times. The J gene is TRBJ1-2, the V gene TRBV6-5, with D perhaps matching TRBD1 (6 bases). CDR3 size: 16 residues. Trimming shortened V by 6 bases and J by 0 bases, and 17 bases separated the two germline ends. From germline, CDR1 is MNHEY and CDR2 SVGAGI. Here the CDR3 reads CASRHRDGTSNYGYTF. The CDR3 region has the DNA TGTGCCAGCAGGCACAGGGACGGAACTTCTAACTATGGCTACACCTTC.

The sample holds many counts of this clonotype. The chain recombines TRBV10-3 with TRBJ2-7, with D possibly being TRBD1 or TRBD2 (6 bases each). CDR1 is ENHRY and CDR2 is SYGVKD in the germline V gene. Trimming took 4 bases from V and 2 from J, leaving 18 bases between them. This CDR3 has 16 residues. The CDR3 sequence: CAISAGWGAATYEQYF. CDR3 bases: TGTGCCATCAGTGCAGGTTGGGGGGCCGCAACCTACGAGCAGTACTTC.

Many counts were recorded for this clonotype. The rearrangement links TRBV29-1 to TRBJ1-2; the D is unclear. The CDR3 has 14 residues. V lost 4 bases to trimming and J lost 4 bases, with 16 bases between them. CDR1 and CDR2 from the germline V gene are SQVTM and ANQGSEA. CDR3 nucleotides: TGCAGCGTTGCGGTCATGGACCTCATCTATGGCTACACCTTC. Protein product: CSVAVMDLIYGYTF.

This chain's CDR3 is CASSSDRASPYEQYF. As DNA, the CDR3 is TGTGCCAGCAGCTCCGACAGGGCCTCCCCCTACGAGCAGTACTTC. V and J are TRBV7-2 and TRBJ2-7; 7 bases are shared with TRBD1. The CDR3 loop spans 15 amino acids. Germline V lookup: CDR1 SGHTA, CDR2 FQGNSA. V dropped 4 bases and J dropped 2; count of bases not matched to a gene: 8.

The chain links TRBV9 to TRBJ1-3; 7 bases line up with TRBD1. The CDR3 totals 17 residues. Germline trimming cut 8 bases from V and 0 bases from J; bases unmatched to any gene: 14. The germline V gene encodes CDR1 SGDLS and CDR2 YYNGEE. The CDR3 protein is CARQKGGTIDSGNTIYF. Written as DNA, the CDR3 is TGTGCCAGGCAAAAAGGGGGCACCATAGACTCTGGAAACACCATATATTTT.

In its sample, this clonotype was seen many times. DNA of the CDR3: TGCAGCGTTTCTTTCAAGACCGAGAACACTGAAGCTTTCTTT. The encoded protein is CSVSFKTENTEAFF. The J gene is TRBJ1-1, the V gene TRBV29-1, with unresolved D. CDR1 and CDR2 from the germline V gene are SQVTM and ANQGSEA. V lost 5 bases and J lost 1, with 14 bases in between. This CDR3 contains 14 residues.

The chain recombines TRBV7-8 with TRBJ1-6; possibly TRBD1 for D (5 bases). The CDR3 totals 17 residues. The V gene lost 5 bases and the J gene lost 9 bases, with 23 bases spanning the gap. CDR1 is SGHVS, CDR2 FQNEAQ, per germline. The CDR3 spells CASSPPAGLWGVSPLHF. Here the CDR3 DNA reads TGTGCCAGCAGCCCCCCGGCGGGGCTTTGGGGTGTTTCACCCCTCCACTTT. Using reference TRBV7-8 and TRBJ1-6 for the parts outside the CDR3, the full variable domain is GAGVSQSPRYKVAKRGQDVALRCDPISGHVSLFWYQQALGQGPEFLTYFQNEAQLDKSGLPSDRFFAERPEGSVSTLKIQRTQQEDSAVYLCASSPPAGLWGVSPLHFGNGTRLTVT.

This clonotype has at least ten counts. CDR3 sequence reads: CAITRGEGDRVLDYGYTF. The CDR3 DNA follows: TGTGCCATCACCCGTGGCGAGGGGGACAGGGTGCTCGACTATGGCTACACCTTC. The V and J genes are TRBV10-3 and TRBJ1-2; TRBD1 agrees at 9 bases. Germline V gene lookup returns CDR1 ENHRY and CDR2 SYGVKD. This CDR3 is built from 18 residues. Trimming took 7 bases from V and 3 from J; bases not matched to a gene: 18.

The sample holds many counts of this clonotype. The chain links TRBV12-3 or TRBV12-4 to TRBJ1-4; no clear D gene. CDR3 length equals 15 residues. Trimming removed 4 bases from V and 0 bases from J, with 9 bases in between. Written as DNA, the CDR3 is TGTGCCAGCAGTTACGACAAGGCAACTAATGAAAAACTGTTTTTT. Translated, it gives CASSYDKATNEKLFF.

This clonotype was observed a single time. The chain is built from TRBV2 and TRBJ1-4; D gene unclear. Germline assignment: CDR1 SNHLY and CDR2 FYNNEI. The V gene lost 8 bases and the J gene lost 8 bases, with 24 bases spanning the gap. The CDR3 contains 16 residues. In DNA, the CDR3 is TGTGCCAGCCTGGAAGACTGGTGGGGTTTGGCCGAAAAACTGTTTTTT. Protein sequence: CASLEDWWGLAEKLFF.

In the case of this clonotype: Given a much more abundant clone one base away, this may be a read error. This CDR3 reads CASTAETQYF. The CDR3 DNA reads TGTGCCAGCACCGCCGAGACCCAGTACTTC. The chain couples TRBV2 to TRBJ2-5; the D is unclear. CDR1 and CDR2 from the germline V gene are SNHLY and FYNNEI. V lost 7 bases to trimming and J lost 5 bases, with 5 bases between them. The CDR3 totals 10 residues.